This note documents a single T cell receptor beta chain sequence. With only one base between it and a far larger clone, this is likely a read error. The data belong to a study of low-dose radiotherapy and immunotherapy resistance in tumors. About the study: A dose of 300 mg of oral aspirin was taken by patients daily for four cycles from cycle 1 day 1.

The time point was: before trial treatment. For amplifying TCRs, the PCR ran for about 22 cycles with Phusion, which was used together with a constant-region primer and the adapter on the V primers. By in vitro transcription, the isolated mRNA was amplified. TCRdb called the reads again in MiXCR, with one record for every CDR3 protein. The repertoire includes roughly 46,000 distinct CDR3 sequences, about 11% of them detected once, and approximately 6.2% sits in the top ten. The CDR3 loop spans 14 amino acids. Germline V CDR1 and CDR2: MNHGY, SAAAGT. V is TRBV6-8 and J is TRBJ1-2; TRBD1 is a possible D gene (5 bases). This TCR was recovered from a female donor with ovarian cancer. The sequences come from PBMCs, collected before treatment. The CDR3 DNA is TGTGCCAGCAGTGATCCTCGGGGGACGGAGGGCTACGCCTTC. This encodes CASSDPRGTEGYAF.